These 29 T cell receptor beta chains share one sample of origin, sequenced in a study of shared clonotypes between healthy human individuals. Profiling relied on immunoSEQ multiplex PCR, and the TCRdb table lists in-frame clones only, not all of them. This sample has some 2 million clones, with about 95% found just once. The sample comprised naive CD4+ T cells sorted from blood. As for subset: CD45RA+ positively selected. These receptors all come from a man aged 18 to 35 in good health.

CDR3 loop: CASTSVVGHGYTF. CDR3 nucleotide sequence: TGTGCCAGCACCTCGGTCGTGGGGCATGGCTACACCTTC. This sequence joins TRBV6-1 and TRBJ1-2; possible D gene TRBD1, 5 bases. CDR1 MNHNS and CDR2 SASEGT come from the germline V gene. V was clipped by 7 bases and J by 6 bases, with 15 bases between them. CDR3 length: 13 residues.

This chain links TRBV18 with TRBJ1-2, with D possibly matching TRBD1 (5 bases). Germline V CDR1 and CDR2: KGHSH, LQKENI. CDR3 length equals 13 residues. The ends were cut back, 6 bases at V and 4 bases at J, with 12 bases in the middle. In DNA form, the CDR3 reads TGTGCCAGCTCTGCCGCGGACACCTATGGCTACACCTTC. It is translated as CASSAADTYGYTF.

The rearrangement uses TRBV6-5 and TRBJ2-1; no clear D. The V end lost 2 bases, the J end lost 9 bases, and 8 bases lay between the germline ends. From germline, CDR1 is MNHEY and CDR2 SVGAGI. This CDR3 region has 12 residues. CDR3 residues: CASSYAKGEQFF. In DNA form, the CDR3 reads TGTGCCAGCAGTTACGCTAAGGGTGAGCAGTTCTTC.

The genes are TRBV25-1 and TRBJ2-7; 7 bases line up with TRBD2. V shed 3 bases, J shed 0 bases, and the junction held 8 bases outside the gene matches. The CDR3 runs to 16 residues. Germline values: CDR1 MGHDK, CDR2 SYGVNS. The CDR3 DNA reads TGTGCCAGCAGTGATACGCTAGCGGACCTCTCCTACGAGCAGTACTTC. It specifies CASSDTLADLSYEQYF.

The chain combines TRBV9 with TRBJ1-3, with 11 bases identical to TRBD1. The CDR3 is made up of 17 amino acids. J was trimmed by 2 bases and V by 0 bases; bases with no gene match: 4. Per the germline V gene, CDR1 is SGDLS and CDR2 is YYNGEE. Here the CDR3 reads CASSVEGTGGAGNTIYF. The CDR3, as DNA: TGTGCCAGCAGCGTAGAGGGGACAGGGGGAGCTGGAAACACCATATATTTT.

CDR3 region: CASSPSGGADTQYF. Here the CDR3 DNA reads TGTGCCAGCAGCCCTAGCGGGGGGGCAGATACGCAGTATTTT. The chain combines TRBV7-3 with TRBJ2-3, with 12 bases lining up with TRBD2. The V and J ends lost 5 bases and 4 bases, in that order; junction bases with no gene match: 1. The CDR3 is made up of 14 amino acids. Per germline, CDR1 SGHTA and CDR2 FQGTGA.

The gene calls are TRBV28 and TRBJ2-1; D is uncertain. Deletions cut 8 bases from V and 9 bases from J, with 17 bases between. The CDR3 is made up of 13 amino acids. The germline CDR1 and CDR2 sequences are MDHEN and SYDVKM. The CDR3 region is CASLLRAPGEQFF. The CDR3 nucleotides are TGTGCCAGCCTTCTAAGGGCCCCAGGTGAGCAGTTCTTC.

The V and J genes are TRBV27 and TRBJ2-1; 9 positions match TRBD1. CDR3 length equals 13 residues. Germline CDR1 MNHEY, CDR2 SMNVEV (reference sequence). V trimming: 8 bases; J trimming: 15 bases; junction bases outside the gene matches: 14. As DNA, the CDR3 is TGTGCCAGCTCTCAATCCGTCGGGACAGGGTGGTTCTTC. Its protein product is CASSQSVGTGWFF.

The V gene is TRBV25-1, the J gene TRBJ2-7, with D perhaps TRBD1 or TRBD2 (6 bases each). Trimming left V 1 base short and J 10 bases short, with 17 bases between. Looked up from germline, CDR1 is MGHDK and CDR2 is SYGVNS. This CDR3 is built from 14 residues. DNA of the CDR3: TGTGCCAGCAGTGAATGGGGGGCAGGGAATAATCAGTACTTC. Its protein product is CASSEWGAGNNQYF.

The chain is built from TRBV4-1 and TRBJ2-7; TRBD2 matches at 13 bases. Germline lookup yields CDR1 MGHRA and CDR2 YSYEKL. The length of the CDR3 is 22 residues. Trimming at V came to 1 base and at J to 4 bases, leaving 22 bases not matched to a gene. The CDR3 nucleotides are TGCGCCAGCAGCCAAGTCTACGCCGCTACCCCCCTACTAGCGGGAGGGCTATACGAGCAGTACTTC. This gives the protein CASSQVYAATPLLAGGLYEQYF.

The chain carries TRBV5-6 and TRBJ2-5, with D hard to call. V shed 2 bases and J shed 5 bases, with 10 bases lying between them. The length of the CDR3 is 13 residues. Germline assignment: CDR1 SGHDT and CDR2 YYEEEE. The chain's CDR3 is CASSFRLRETQYF. Written as DNA, the CDR3 is TGTGCCAGCAGCTTCCGTTTACGGGAGACCCAGTACTTC.

The chain has TRBV27 and TRBJ1-6, with D unresolved. Deletions cut 2 bases from V and 9 bases from J, with 14 bases between. CDR1 and CDR2 (germline): MNHEY, SMNVEV (reference sequence). This CDR3 has 15 amino acids. The CDR3 nucleotides read TGTGCCAGCAGTTTAGGGGTCAGTGTATCTTCACCCCTCCACTTT. It yields the protein CASSLGVSVSSPLHF.

The rearrangement links TRBV5-4 to TRBJ1-2; D is unresolved. CDR1 and CDR2 (germline): SGHNT, YYREEE (reference sequence). CDR3 length: 14 residues. V gave up 4 bases and J gave up 4 bases, with 14 bases separating them. CDR3 DNA: TGTGCCAGCAGCCCCGACGGAGGCCCCTATGGCTACACCTTC. This encodes CASSPDGGPYGYTF.

A word on this clone: The same CDR3 is also encoded by other DNA sequences in this sample. This rearrangement joins TRBV6-5 to TRBJ1-3; TRBD1 is a possible D gene (6 bases). Trimming cost V 5 bases and J 0 bases, with 8 bases left between them. The CDR3 sequence is 14 residues long. Per the germline V gene, CDR1 is MNHEY and CDR2 is SVGAGI. The DNA for the CDR3 is TGTGCCAGCAGTCCACAGGGCTCTGGAAACACCATATATTTT. It specifies CASSPQGSGNTIYF.

The chain is built from TRBV6-5 and TRBJ1-1, with 7 bases identical to TRBD1. The CDR3 runs to 14 residues. V was clipped by 5 bases and J by 5 bases; unmatched bases: 8. Germline loops: CDR1 MNHEY, CDR2 SVGAGI. CDR3 sequence: CASSRGTDLTEAFF. The CDR3 DNA reads as TGTGCCAGCAGTCGCGGGACAGATCTTACTGAAGCTTTCTTT.

The chain carries TRBV6-5 and TRBJ2-7; D is unresolved. The CDR3 spans 11 residues. Per germline, CDR1 MNHEY and CDR2 SVGAGI. The V end lost 4 bases, the J end lost 6 bases, and 7 bases lay between the germline ends. The CDR3 region has the DNA TGTGCCAGCAGTTGGGCAGGCGAGCAGTACTTC. It is translated as CASSWAGEQYF.

The chain carries TRBV9 and TRBJ2-1; TRBD1 might be the D (6 bases). This CDR3 has 14 residues. V was cut by 0 bases and J by 9 bases, with 13 bases left in between. Germline V gene lookup returns CDR1 SGDLS and CDR2 YYNGEE. The CDR3 DNA follows: TGTGCCAGCAGCGTAGGGCAGGGGCCCAGTGAGCAGTTCTTC. This codes for CASSVGQGPSEQFF.

The chain links TRBV4-2 to TRBJ2-1, with 7 bases identical to TRBD2. V was clipped by 4 bases and J by 8 bases; unmatched bases: 17. Looked up from germline, CDR1 is LGHNA and CDR2 is YNFKEQ. The CDR3 extends over 17 amino acids. CDR3 bases: TGTGCCAGCAGCCCTGGGGAGAAGCCGGGGGGAGGCGATGAGCAGTTCTTC. Amino acids: CASSPGEKPGGGDEQFF.

About this clone itself: A much larger clone differs from this one at a single base, so this may be a read error. The chain uses TRBV30 and TRBJ1-1; D gene ambiguous. Trimming took off 0 bases at V and 8 bases at J, with 13 bases between the two ends. The CDR3 sequence is 13 residues long. CDR1 and CDR2 (germline): GTSNPN, SVGIG (reference sequence). This CDR3 is CAWSVTVAEEAFF. As DNA, the CDR3 is TGTGCCTGGAGTGTAACAGTCGCGGAGGAAGCTTTCTTT.

The genes are TRBV6-6 and TRBJ2-5; possible D gene TRBD1, 7 bases. The germline gives CDR1 MNHNY, CDR2 SVGAGI (reference sequence). V dropped 2 bases and J dropped 4 bases, with 17 bases sitting between them. This CDR3 has 16 amino acids. CDR3 nucleotides: TGTGCCAGCAGTTACCCTGTGGAGGGGGCAAGAGAGACCCAGTACTTC. Translation: CASSYPVEGARETQYF.

The chain uses TRBV7-4 and TRBJ2-7; 9 bases are shared with TRBD1. J lost 4 bases, V lost 4 bases, and 11 bases had no gene match. Germline V lookup: CDR1 SGHVT, CDR2 SQSDAQ. The CDR3 contains 16 residues. CDR3 residues: CASSSSWGQGKYEQYF. The CDR3 DNA sequence: TGTGCCAGCAGCTCCAGCTGGGGACAGGGCAAATACGAGCAGTACTTC.

The V call is TRBV19, the J call TRBJ2-1; 8 bases agree with TRBD1. Germline values: CDR1 LNHDA, CDR2 SQIVND (reference sequence). Unmatched junction bases numbered 9, after V lost 3 bases and J lost 8 bases. This CDR3 contains 15 residues. The CDR3 sequence is CASSIQGAGWDEQFF. DNA of the CDR3: TGTGCCAGTAGTATTCAGGGGGCCGGGTGGGATGAGCAGTTCTTC.

The chain is built from TRBV7-2 and TRBJ2-7, with 13 nucleotides matching TRBD2. The junction had 2 bases not matched to a gene; V was cut back by 1 base and J by 2 bases. From germline, CDR1 is SGHTA and CDR2 FQGNSA. There are 16 residues in the CDR3. Written as DNA, the CDR3 is TGTGCCAGCAGCTTAGTGGGGACTAGCGGGGCCTACGAGCAGTACTTC. Translation: CASSLVGTSGAYEQYF.

V gene TRBV5-1 combines with J gene TRBJ2-1; D gene ambiguous. The CDR3 loop spans 13 amino acids. Between the trimmed V and J ends, which lost 1 base and 8 bases, there was a span of 10 bases. Germline V lookup: CDR1 SGHRS, CDR2 YFSETQ. As DNA, the CDR3 is TGCGCCAGCAGCTTGATTCTGTGGGATGAGCAGTTCTTC. Encoded protein: CASSLILWDEQFF.

The chain uses TRBV21-1 and TRBJ2-5. TRBV21-1 is marked as a pseudogene. This CDR3 region has 15 residues. DNA of the CDR3: TGTGCCAGCAGCAAAAACTCCGGGACGGTAAGGGCCCAGTACTTC. Translated: CASSKNSGTVRAQYF.

CDR3 sequence (DNA): TGTGCCAGCAGCTTAGACCAGGGGGCCCTCCCCTACGAGCAGTACTTC. Translating gives CASSLDQGALPYEQYF. The chain employs TRBV7-6 and TRBJ2-7; 8 positions agree with TRBD1. The germline gives CDR1 SGHVS, CDR2 FNYEAQ. The V segment lost 1 base and the J segment 2 bases; nucleotides outside the gene matches: 7. The CDR3 sequence is 16 residues long.

The chain couples TRBV9 to TRBJ2-7, with 7 bases lining up with TRBD2. Germline CDR1 SGDLS, CDR2 YYNGEE. The V and J ends lost 2 bases and 2 bases, in that order; junction bases with no gene match: 13. The CDR3 consists of 17 residues. CDR3 in amino acids: CASSVGRETSPPYEQYF. CDR3 coding DNA: TGTGCCAGCAGCGTGGGGAGGGAGACTTCCCCCCCCTACGAGCAGTACTTC.

This rearrangement joins TRBV15 to TRBJ1-2, with 8 bases lining up with TRBD1. The CDR3 totals 14 residues. The trim removed 8 bases at V and 4 bases at J, leaving 9 bases unmatched. The germline V gene encodes CDR1 LNHNV and CDR2 YYDKDF (reference sequence). CDR3 sequence: CATSRGGQVYGYTF. In DNA form, the CDR3 reads TGTGCCACCTCCAGGGGGGGACAGGTCTATGGCTACACCTTC.

This chain connects TRBV2 to TRBJ1-4; the D is unclear. The CDR3 totals 15 residues. The V end was cut by 2 bases, the J end by 0 bases, with 7 bases between. Germline V gene sequence: CDR1 SNHLY, CDR2 FYNNEI. The CDR3 DNA reads TGTGCCAGCAGTGAATTGGGTACAACTAATGAAAAACTGTTTTTT. It encodes CASSELGTTNEKLFF.